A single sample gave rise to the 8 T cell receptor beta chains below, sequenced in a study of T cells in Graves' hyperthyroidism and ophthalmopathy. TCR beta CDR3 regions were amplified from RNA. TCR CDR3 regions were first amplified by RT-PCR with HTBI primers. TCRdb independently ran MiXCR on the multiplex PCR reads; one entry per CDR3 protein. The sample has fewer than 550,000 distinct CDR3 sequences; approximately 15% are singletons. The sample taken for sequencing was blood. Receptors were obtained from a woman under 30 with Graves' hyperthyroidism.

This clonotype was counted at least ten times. DNA for the CDR3: TGTGCCAGCTCACCGGGACAAAATAATTCACCCCTCCACTTT. This encodes CASSPGQNNSPLHF. This rearrangement joins TRBV18 to TRBJ1-6; perhaps TRBD1 as D (6 bases). Germline CDR1 reads KGHSH; CDR2 reads LQKENI. Trimming cost V 3 bases and J 5 bases, with 8 bases left between them. This CDR3 is 14 amino acids long.

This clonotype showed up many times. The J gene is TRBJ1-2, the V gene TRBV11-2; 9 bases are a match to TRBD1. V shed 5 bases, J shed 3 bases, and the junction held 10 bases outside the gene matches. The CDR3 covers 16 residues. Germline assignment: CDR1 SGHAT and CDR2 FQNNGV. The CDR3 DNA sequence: TGTGCCAGCAGCCCACAAGGGACAGGGATAGACTATGGCTACACCTTC. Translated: CASSPQGTGIDYGYTF.

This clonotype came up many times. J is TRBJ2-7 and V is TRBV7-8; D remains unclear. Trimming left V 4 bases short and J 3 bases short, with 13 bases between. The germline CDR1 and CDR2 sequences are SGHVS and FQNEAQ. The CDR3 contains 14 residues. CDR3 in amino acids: CASSWVALGYEQYF. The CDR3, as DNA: TGTGCCAGCAGCTGGGTGGCGCTGGGCTACGAGCAGTACTTC.

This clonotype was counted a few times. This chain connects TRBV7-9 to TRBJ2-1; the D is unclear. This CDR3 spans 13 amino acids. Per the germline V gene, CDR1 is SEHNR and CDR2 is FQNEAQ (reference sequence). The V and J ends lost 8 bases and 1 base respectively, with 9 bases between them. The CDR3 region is CASASGSYNEQFF. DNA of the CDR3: TGTGCCAGCGCCTCGGGTTCCTACAATGAGCAGTTCTTC.

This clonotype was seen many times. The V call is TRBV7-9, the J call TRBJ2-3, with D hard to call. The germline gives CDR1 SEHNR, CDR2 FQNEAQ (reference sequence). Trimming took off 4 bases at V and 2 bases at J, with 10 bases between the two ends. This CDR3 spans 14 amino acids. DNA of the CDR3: TGTGCCAGCAGCTATCGGGCCGCCACAGATACGCAGTATTTT. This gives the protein CASSYRAATDTQYF.

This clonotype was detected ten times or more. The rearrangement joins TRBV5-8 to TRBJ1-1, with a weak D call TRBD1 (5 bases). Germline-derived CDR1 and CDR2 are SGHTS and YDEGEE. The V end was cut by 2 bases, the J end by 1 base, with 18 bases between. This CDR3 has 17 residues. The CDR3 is CASSFLSSTARNTEAFF. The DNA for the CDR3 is TGTGCCAGCAGCTTCCTATCGTCGACAGCGAGGAACACTGAAGCTTTCTTT.

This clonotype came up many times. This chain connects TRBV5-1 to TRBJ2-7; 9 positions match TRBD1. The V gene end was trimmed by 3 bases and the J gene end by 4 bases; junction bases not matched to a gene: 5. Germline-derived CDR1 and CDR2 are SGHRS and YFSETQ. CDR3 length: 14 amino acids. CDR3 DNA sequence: TGCGCCAGCAGCTGGGGACAGGGAGAATACGAGCAGTACTTC. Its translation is CASSWGQGEYEQYF.

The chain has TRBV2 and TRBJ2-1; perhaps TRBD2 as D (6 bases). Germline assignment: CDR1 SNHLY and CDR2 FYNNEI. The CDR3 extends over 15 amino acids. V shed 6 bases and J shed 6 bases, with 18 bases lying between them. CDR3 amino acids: CASRDRRGGRNEQFF. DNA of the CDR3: TGTGCCAGCAGAGACCGACGGGGAGGTCGCAATGAGCAGTTCTTC. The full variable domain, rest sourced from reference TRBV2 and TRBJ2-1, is EPEVTQTPSHQVTQMGQEVILRCVPISNHLYFYWYRQILGQKVEFLVSFYNNEISEKSEIFDDQFSVERPDGSNFTLKIRSTKLEDSAMYFCASRDRRGGRNEQFFGPGTRLTVL.